This T cell receptor (beta chain) was sequenced in a study of vaccination and CD4 T cells after COVID-19. As for the study in general: The authors exposed cells to overlapping spike peptides derived from SARS-CoV-2, HCoV-NL63, HCoV-OC43 and HCoV-229E. Study conclusions and caveats: Although the median of SARS-CoV-2-reactive clonotypes rose from about 20 to 38, the change was not significant.

V gave up 2 bases and J gave up 7 bases, with 7 bases separating them. This CDR3 spans 12 amino acids. Germline values: CDR1 SGHAT, CDR2 FQNNGV. Turning to this clonotype: The antigen remains undetermined.

Cultured CD4+ T cells had their DNA profiled by the Oncomine TCR Beta short-read assay. Using its own MiXCR run on the PCR reads, TCRdb lists one record per CDR3 protein. The sample has about 10,000 distinct CDR3 sequences, under 30% seen once. The treatment: roughly 10-day PBMC culture with coronavirus spike peptide pools or control peptides (ViraFEST assay). Patients returned positive PCR results between March and December 2020, earlier than US Alpha, Beta and Delta variants. The sample consisted of CD4+ T cells from blood, cultured in vitro, taken after SARS-CoV-2 vaccination. The V and J genes are TRBV11-2 and TRBJ2-3; D is undetermined. This clonotype was sampled from a human donor who had recovered from COVID-19. CDR3 sequence reads: CASSLLANTQYF. The CDR3 DNA follows: TGTGCCAGCAGCTTACTTGCGAATACGCAGTATTTT.